Given below is one T cell receptor (beta chain) in context. What it binds is unknown. Germline V gives CDR1 LNHDA, CDR2 SQIVND (reference sequence). The CDR3 length is 13 residues. Trimming pared 4 bases from V and 9 bases from J, leaving 13 bases between. The record originates from a study of OX40 agonist ivuxolimab in advanced cancers. Study at large: An agonistic human IgG2 monoclonal antibody against OX40 (CD134) was given. At 0.01 to 10 mg/kg, ivuxolimab was administered intravenously to patients every 2 weeks.

The study's findings and limits: At 0.1 to 3.0 mg/kg, clonal expansion of CD4+ and CD8+ blood T cells had occurred by week 6.

The table came from immunoSEQ multiplex PCR; TCRdb's copy has only in-frame clones and leaves some out. Of about 64,000 clones listed, 88% were seen once; the top ten hold 0.67%. The sample was CD4+ or CD8+ T cells sorted from blood, taken in a trial of the OX40 agonist ivuxolimab. The source of this sequence is an adult with an advanced solid tumor such as melanoma, head and neck, liver or kidney cancer. This chain uses TRBV19 with TRBJ2-1; D remains unclear. The CDR3 loop reads CASSRPSPAEQFF. The DNA for the CDR3 is TGTGCCAGTAGTAGACCCTCCCCGGCTGAGCAGTTCTTC.